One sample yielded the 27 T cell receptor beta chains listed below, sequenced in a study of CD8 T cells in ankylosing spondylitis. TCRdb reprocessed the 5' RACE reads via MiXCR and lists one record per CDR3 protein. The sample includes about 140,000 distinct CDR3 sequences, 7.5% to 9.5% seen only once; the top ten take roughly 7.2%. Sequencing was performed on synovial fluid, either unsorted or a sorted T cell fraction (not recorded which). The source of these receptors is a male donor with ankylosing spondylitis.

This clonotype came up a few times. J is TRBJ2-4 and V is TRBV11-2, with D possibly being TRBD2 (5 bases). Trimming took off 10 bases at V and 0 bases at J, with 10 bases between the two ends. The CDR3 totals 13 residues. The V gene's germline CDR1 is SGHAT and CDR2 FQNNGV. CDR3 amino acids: CATEDLAKNIQYF. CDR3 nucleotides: TGTGCCACGGAGGACCTAGCCAAAAACATTCAGTACTTC.

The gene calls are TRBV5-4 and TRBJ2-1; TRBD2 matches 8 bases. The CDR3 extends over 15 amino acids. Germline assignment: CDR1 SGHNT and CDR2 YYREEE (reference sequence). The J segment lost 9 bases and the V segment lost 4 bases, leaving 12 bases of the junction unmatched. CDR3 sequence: CASSPTSGGGIEQFF. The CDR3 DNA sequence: TGTGCCAGCAGCCCCACTAGCGGTGGGGGAATTGAGCAGTTCTTC.

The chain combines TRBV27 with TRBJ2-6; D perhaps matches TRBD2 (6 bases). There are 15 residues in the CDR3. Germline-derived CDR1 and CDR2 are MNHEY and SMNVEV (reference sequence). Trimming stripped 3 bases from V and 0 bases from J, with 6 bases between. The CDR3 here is CASSFGSSGANVLTF. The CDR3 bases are TGTGCCAGCAGTTTCGGGAGCTCTGGGGCCAACGTCCTGACTTTC.

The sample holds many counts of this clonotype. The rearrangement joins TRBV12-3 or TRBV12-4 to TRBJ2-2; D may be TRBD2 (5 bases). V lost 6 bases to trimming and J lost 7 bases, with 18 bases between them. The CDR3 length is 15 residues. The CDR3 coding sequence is TGTGCCAGCAGCCCGCGGTTAGGGAGCATCGGGGAGCTGTTTTTT. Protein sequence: CASSPRLGSIGELFF.

As DNA, the CDR3 is TGCGCCAGCAGCTCATGGTTGGGACAGGGGTACACTGAAGCTTTCTTT. Amino acid sequence: CASSSWLGQGYTEAFF. J is TRBJ1-1 and V is TRBV5-1; 10 positions match TRBD1. Trimming removed 3 bases from V and 3 bases from J; junction bases left unmatched: 8. Germline V gives CDR1 SGHRS, CDR2 YFSETQ. This CDR3 comprises 16 residues.

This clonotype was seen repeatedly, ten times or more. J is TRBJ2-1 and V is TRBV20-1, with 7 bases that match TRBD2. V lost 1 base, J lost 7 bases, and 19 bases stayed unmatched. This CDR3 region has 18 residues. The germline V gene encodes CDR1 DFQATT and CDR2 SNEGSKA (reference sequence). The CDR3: CSARGAKQRDSYLNEQFF. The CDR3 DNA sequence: TGCAGTGCTAGAGGGGCAAAACAGCGGGATTCATATTTGAATGAGCAGTTCTTC.

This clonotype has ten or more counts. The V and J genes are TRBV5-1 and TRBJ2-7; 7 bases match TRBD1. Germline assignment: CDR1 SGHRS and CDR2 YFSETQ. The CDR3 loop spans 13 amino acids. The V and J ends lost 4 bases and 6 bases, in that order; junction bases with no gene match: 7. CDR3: CASSVDRVGEQYF. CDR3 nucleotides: TGCGCCAGCAGCGTCGACAGGGTGGGCGAGCAGTACTTC.

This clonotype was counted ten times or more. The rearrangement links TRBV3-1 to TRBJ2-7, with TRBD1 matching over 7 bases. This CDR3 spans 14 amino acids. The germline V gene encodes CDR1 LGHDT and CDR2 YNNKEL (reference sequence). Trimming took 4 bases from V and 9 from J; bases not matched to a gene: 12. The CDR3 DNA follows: TGTGCCAGCAGCCCTCCGGGACAGACCCTTGGGCAGTACTTC. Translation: CASSPPGQTLGQYF.

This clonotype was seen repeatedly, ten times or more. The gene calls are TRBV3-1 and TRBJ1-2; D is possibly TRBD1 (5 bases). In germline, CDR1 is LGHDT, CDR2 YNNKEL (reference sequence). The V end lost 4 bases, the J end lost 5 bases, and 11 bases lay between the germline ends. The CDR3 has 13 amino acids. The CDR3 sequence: CASSLGEGYGYTF. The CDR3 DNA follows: TGTGCCAGCAGCCTAGGGGAGGGGTATGGCTACACCTTC.

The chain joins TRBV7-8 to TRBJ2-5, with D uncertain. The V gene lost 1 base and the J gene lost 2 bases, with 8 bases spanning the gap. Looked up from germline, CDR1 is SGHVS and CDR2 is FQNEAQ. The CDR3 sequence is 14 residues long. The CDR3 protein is CASSLVTIQETQYF. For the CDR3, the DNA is TGTGCCAGCAGCTTAGTGACGATTCAAGAGACCCAGTACTTC.

CDR3 nucleotide sequence: TGTGCCAGCAGCTTAGCGTCGGGACCCTCCTACGAGCAGTACTTC. Translated: CASSLASGPSYEQYF. V and J are TRBV7-8 and TRBJ2-7; either TRBD1 or TRBD2 may supply D (5 bases each). The germline V gene encodes CDR1 SGHVS and CDR2 FQNEAQ. V lost 0 bases, J lost 0 bases, and 9 bases lay in between. This CDR3 has 15 residues.

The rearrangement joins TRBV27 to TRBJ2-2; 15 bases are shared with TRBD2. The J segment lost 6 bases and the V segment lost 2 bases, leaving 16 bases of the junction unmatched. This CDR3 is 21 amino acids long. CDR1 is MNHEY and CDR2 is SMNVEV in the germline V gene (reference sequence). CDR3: CASSLLYIRTSGREGAGELFF. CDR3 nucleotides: TGTGCCAGCAGTTTACTCTATATCCGGACTAGCGGGAGGGAAGGGGCCGGGGAGCTGTTTTTT.

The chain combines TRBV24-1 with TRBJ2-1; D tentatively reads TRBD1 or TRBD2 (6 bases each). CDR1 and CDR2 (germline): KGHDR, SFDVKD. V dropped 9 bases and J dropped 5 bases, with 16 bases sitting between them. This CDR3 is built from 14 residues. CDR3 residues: CATSLRGRNNEQFF. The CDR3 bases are TGTGCCACCTCTCTCCGGGGGCGGAACAATGAGCAGTTCTTC.

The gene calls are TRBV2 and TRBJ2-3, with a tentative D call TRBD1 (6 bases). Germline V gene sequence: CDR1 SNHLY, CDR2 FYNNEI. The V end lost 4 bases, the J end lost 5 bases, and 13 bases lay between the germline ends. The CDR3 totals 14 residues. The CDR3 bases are TGTGCCAGCAGTGCCACAGGGTTCGGAGATACGCAGTATTTT. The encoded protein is CASSATGFGDTQYF.

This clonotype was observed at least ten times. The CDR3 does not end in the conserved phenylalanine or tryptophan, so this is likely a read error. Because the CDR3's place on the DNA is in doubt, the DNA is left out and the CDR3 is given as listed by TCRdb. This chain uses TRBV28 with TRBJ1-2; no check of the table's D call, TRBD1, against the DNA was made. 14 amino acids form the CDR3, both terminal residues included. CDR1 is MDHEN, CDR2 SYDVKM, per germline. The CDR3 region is CASSPAAKQHYGYG.

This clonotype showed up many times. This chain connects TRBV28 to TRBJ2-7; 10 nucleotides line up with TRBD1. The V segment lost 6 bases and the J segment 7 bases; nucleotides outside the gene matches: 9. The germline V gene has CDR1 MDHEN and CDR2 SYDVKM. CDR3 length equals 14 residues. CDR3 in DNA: TGTGCCAGCAGACCCGGGACAGGGGTGAGAGAGCAGTACTTC. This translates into CASRPGTGVREQYF.

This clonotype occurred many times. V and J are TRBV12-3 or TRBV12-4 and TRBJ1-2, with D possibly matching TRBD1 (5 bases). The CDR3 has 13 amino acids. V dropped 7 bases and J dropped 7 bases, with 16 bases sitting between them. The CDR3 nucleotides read TGTGCCAGCACGTGGCAGTCTCAGGGTGGCTACACCTTC. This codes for CASTWQSQGGYTF.

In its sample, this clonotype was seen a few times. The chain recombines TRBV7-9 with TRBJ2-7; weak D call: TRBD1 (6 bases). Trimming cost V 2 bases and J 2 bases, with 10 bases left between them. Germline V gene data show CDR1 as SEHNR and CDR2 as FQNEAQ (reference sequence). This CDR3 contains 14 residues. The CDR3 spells CASSLFEGAYEQYF. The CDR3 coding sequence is TGTGCCAGCAGCTTATTTGAGGGGGCCTACGAGCAGTACTTC.

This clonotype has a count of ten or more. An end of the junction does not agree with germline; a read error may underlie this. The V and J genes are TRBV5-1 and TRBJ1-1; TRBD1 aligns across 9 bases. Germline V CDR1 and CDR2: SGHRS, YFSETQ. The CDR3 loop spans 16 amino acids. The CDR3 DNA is TGCGCCAGCAGCTGGGGGACAGGGAATTTGAAGACTGAAGCTTTCTTT. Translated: CASSWGTGNLKTEAFF. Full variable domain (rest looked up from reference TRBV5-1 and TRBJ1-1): KAGVTQTPRYLIKTRGQQVTLSCSPISGHRSVSWYQQTPGQGLQFLFEYFSETQRNKGNFPGRFSGRQFSNSRSEMNVSTLELGDSALYLCASSWGTGNLKTEAFFGQGTRLTVV.

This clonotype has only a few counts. CDR3 sequence (DNA): TGTGCCAGCACCCAAGGGTCGGGAGAGACCCAGTACTTC. Translating gives CASTQGSGETQYF. The chain combines TRBV7-2 with TRBJ2-5; D gene unclear. Trimming pared 7 bases from V and 4 bases from J, leaving 13 bases between. The CDR3 totals 13 residues. CDR1 SGHTA and CDR2 FQGNSA come from the germline V gene.

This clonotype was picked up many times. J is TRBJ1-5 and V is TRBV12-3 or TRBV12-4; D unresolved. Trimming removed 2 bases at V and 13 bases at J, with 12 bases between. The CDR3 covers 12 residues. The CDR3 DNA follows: TGTGCCAGCAGTTTATCCCGGAACCTTCAGCATTTT. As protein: CASSLSRNLQHF.

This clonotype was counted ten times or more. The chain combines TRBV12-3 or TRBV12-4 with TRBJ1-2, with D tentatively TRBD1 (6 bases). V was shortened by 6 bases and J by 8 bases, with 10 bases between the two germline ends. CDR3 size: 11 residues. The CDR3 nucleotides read TGTGCCAGCAGGAACAGGGACGGCTACACCTTC. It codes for CASRNRDGYTF.

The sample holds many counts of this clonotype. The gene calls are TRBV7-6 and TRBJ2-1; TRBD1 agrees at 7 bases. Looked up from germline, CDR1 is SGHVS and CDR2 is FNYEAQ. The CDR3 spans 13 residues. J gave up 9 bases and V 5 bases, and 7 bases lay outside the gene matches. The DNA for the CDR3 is TGTGCCAGCAGCGTGGGACAGAAAACTGAGCAGTTCTTC. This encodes CASSVGQKTEQFF.

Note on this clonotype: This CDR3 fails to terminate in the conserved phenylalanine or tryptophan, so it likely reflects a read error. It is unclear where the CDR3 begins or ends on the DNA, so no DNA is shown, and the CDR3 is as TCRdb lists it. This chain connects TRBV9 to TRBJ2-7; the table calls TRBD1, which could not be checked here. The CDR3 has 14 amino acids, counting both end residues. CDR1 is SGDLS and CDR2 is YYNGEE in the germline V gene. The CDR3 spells CASSVESLTGALRC.

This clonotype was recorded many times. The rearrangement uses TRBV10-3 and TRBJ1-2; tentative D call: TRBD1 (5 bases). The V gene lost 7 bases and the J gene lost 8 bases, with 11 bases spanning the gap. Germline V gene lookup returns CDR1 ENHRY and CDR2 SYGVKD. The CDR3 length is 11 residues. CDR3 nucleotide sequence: TGTGCCATCACGGCAGGGTACGGCTACACCTTC. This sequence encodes CAITAGYGYTF.

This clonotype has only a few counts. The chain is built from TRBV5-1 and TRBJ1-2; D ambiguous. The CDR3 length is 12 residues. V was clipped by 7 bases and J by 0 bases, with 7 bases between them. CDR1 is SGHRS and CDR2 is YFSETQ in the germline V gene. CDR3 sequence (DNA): TGCGCCAGCGGGGTCTCTAACTATGGCTACACCTTC. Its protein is CASGVSNYGYTF. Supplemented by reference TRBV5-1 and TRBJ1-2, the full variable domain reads KAGVTQTPRYLIKTRGQQVTLSCSPISGHRSVSWYQQTPGQGLQFLFEYFSETQRNKGNFPGRFSGRQFSNSRSEMNVSTLELGDSALYLCASGVSNYGYTFGSGTRLTVV.

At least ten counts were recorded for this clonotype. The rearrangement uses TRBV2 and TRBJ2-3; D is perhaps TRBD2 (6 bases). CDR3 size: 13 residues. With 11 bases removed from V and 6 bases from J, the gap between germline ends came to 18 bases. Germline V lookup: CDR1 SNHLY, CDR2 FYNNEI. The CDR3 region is CASEGPRSDTQYF. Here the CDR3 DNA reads TGTGCCTCGGAGGGCCCAAGATCGGATACGCAGTATTTT.